Listed below are T cell receptor beta chains from one sample, sequenced in a study of post-analysis software for immune sequencing data. TCRdb fed the PCR reads into MiXCR, producing one record per CDR3 protein. In the table there are about 820,000 distinct CDR3 sequences, about 53% of which are singletons. Sequenced material: blood. Source of these receptors: a girl between 10 and 17 years old with multiple sclerosis. Each CDR3 is given without its conserved first and last residue. Fields, in order: CDR3 length, V gene, J gene, CDR3 protein.

13	TRBV6-6	TRBJ2-1	ASSYAVGSYNEQF
14	TRBV20-1	TRBJ2-7	SASARGGFADYEQY
11	TRBV5-1	.	ASSLATVAEQY
11	TRBV14	TRBJ2-5	ASSQPRFLEQY
13	TRBV7-9	TRBJ2-3	ASSPGARSTDTQY
14	TRBV20-1	TRBJ2-3	SASPTAGGSTDTQY
12	TRBV6-2/TRBV6-3	TRBJ2-5	ASRQHQGFGTQY
13	TRBV29-1	TRBJ2-1	SVASSGSTYNEQF
11	TRBV12-3/TRBV12-4	.	ASRRGLGYEQY
9	TRBV20-1	TRBJ2-7	SANDWDEQY
15	TRBV4-1	TRBJ2-5	AGSQDPKGSKGETQY
15	TRBV20-1	TRBJ2-3	SASEVLTSGRTDTQY
12	TRBV7-6	TRBJ2-7	ASSLVGTGSEQY
15	TRBV12-3/TRBV12-4	TRBJ2-1	ASSGRGRGSSYNEQF
16	TRBV7-6	TRBJ2-2	ASSFGTSGSTNTGELF
13	TRBV20-1	TRBJ2-5	SASRASGGGETQY
12	TRBV3-1	TRBJ2-1	ASSQGRRWDEQF
11	TRBV5-1	TRBJ1-4	TSSLSTNEKLF
11	TRBV3-1	TRBJ2-3	ASSQVFGHTQY
15	TRBV6-1	TRBJ2-7	ASSPDTGWRSSYEQY
13	TRBV6-6	.	ASSWATRRSLEQY
14	TRBV12-3/TRBV12-4	TRBJ1-2	ASSLSLNSRPYGYT
15	TRBV4-1	TRBJ2-5	ASSQGAGTAHPETQY
14	TRBV20-1	TRBJ2-7	SARKPQRKSSYEQY
12	TRBV5-1	TRBJ1-2	ASSLPQPGYGYT
12	TRBV20-1	TRBJ1-2	SAGIQGTYGGYT
16	TRBV20-1	TRBJ2-4	SARDLQRPHSGSNIQY
10	TRBV11-2	TRBJ2-7	ASSTLDYEQY
13	TRBV7-3	TRBJ2-1	ASSFTGGADDEQF
13	TRBV15	TRBJ2-5	ATSRDFGSQETQY
12	TRBV5-1	TRBJ2-7	ASSYGRQRYEQY
12	TRBV29-1	.	SVARTGGEKTQY
11	TRBV20-1	TRBJ2-3	SAKSLEKDTQY
13	TRBV20-1	TRBJ2-1	SASRKGQGNGGQF
11	TRBV12-3/TRBV12-4	TRBJ1-6	ASSLNHNSPLH
12	TRBV29-1	TRBJ2-7	SVERDSPTYEQY
11	TRBV5-1	TRBJ2-5	ASSLFGTETQY
12	TRBV9	TRBJ2-1	ASSVGSTENEQF
9	TRBV2	TRBJ2-6	ARQGANVLT
11	TRBV29-1	TRBJ1-2	SVASGEDYGYT
12	TRBV7-9	TRBJ2-7	ASSSGGASYEQY
13	TRBV12-5	TRBJ1-2	ASGSVGSDHYGYT
11	TRBV3-1	TRBJ1-2	ATALTANYGYT
11	TRBV20-1	TRBJ2-7	SARLAGAGEQY
12	TRBV29-1	TRBJ1-5	SAGTGGSNQPQH
13	TRBV7-9	TRBJ1-4	ASSPGLATNEKLF
14	TRBV14	TRBJ2-1	ASSPPGLLPFNEQF
13	TRBV7-6	TRBJ2-1	ASSLAWGSYNEQF
12	TRBV7-9	TRBJ2-7	ASSLAQGFDEQY
14	TRBV5-1	TRBJ2-5	ASSALQGHRQETQY
15	TRBV29-1	TRBJ2-3	SVSLAGRPTSTDTQY
10	TRBV12-5	TRBJ2-7	ASNAESYEQY